This record covers a single T cell receptor (beta chain). This record belongs to a study of long-term antiretroviral therapy in people with HIV. Per individual, the PBMC samples numbered at least one pre-ART and at least two post-ART. It was in the United States that all participants with HIV were treated. Survey level was the resolution at which the v3.0 immunoSEQ assay ran. Assay: immunoSEQ multiplex PCR; the TCRdb copy retains only in-frame clones and omits some. The data show 9,000 or so clones, with 78% seen just once and roughly 25% held by the top ten. The germline V and J ends were trimmed by 3 bases and 7 bases, with 17 bases remaining between them. The CDR3 covers 15 residues. CDR1 and CDR2 (germline): SGHNT, YYREEE (reference sequence).

The V call is TRBV5-4, the J call TRBJ2-1; D possibly corresponds to TRBD2 (6 bases). This specimen was unsorted PBMCs, taken 0.6 years before starting antiretroviral therapy. The sequence was collected from a man in his forties with HIV. The CDR3 nucleotides read TGTGCCAGCAGCTATAGCGGCGGGGTGGGGAATGAGCAGTTCTTC. This sequence encodes CASSYSGGVGNEQFF.